The T cell receptor beta chain under discussion was sequenced for a study of radiotherapy plus CTLA-4 blockade in lung cancer. The wider study: Across the patients, objective responses occurred in approximately 19%, and disease control in 30% to 35%. Points from the study as a whole: TCR clones of tumor origin grew in blood after radiotherapy plus ipilimumab.

Profiling relied on immunoSEQ multiplex PCR, and the TCRdb table lists in-frame clones only, not all of them. This sample carries 75,000 to 100,000 clones, around 90% of them seen once, and the ten largest clones take 4.5% to 6%. Germline V gives CDR1 MRHNA, CDR2 SNTAGT. This CDR3 comprises 16 residues. Trimming at V came to 6 bases and at J to 7 bases, leaving 12 bases not matched to a gene. Patients with chemo-refractory metastatic non-small-cell lung cancer received focal radiation plus CTLA-4 blockade with ipilimumab. This clone was picked up one time. Its cognate antigen is unknown. V is TRBV6-4 and J is TRBJ2-1, with TRBD2 matching over 10 bases. The sample here was peripheral blood, taken from a patient treated with radiotherapy plus ipilimumab. The source is a human donor with non-small cell lung cancer that progressed on radiotherapy plus ipilimumab. The chain's CDR3 is CASRSEAGGPGNEQFF. The CDR3 DNA is TGTGCCAGCAGAAGTGAAGCGGGAGGGCCGGGAAATGAGCAGTTCTTC.